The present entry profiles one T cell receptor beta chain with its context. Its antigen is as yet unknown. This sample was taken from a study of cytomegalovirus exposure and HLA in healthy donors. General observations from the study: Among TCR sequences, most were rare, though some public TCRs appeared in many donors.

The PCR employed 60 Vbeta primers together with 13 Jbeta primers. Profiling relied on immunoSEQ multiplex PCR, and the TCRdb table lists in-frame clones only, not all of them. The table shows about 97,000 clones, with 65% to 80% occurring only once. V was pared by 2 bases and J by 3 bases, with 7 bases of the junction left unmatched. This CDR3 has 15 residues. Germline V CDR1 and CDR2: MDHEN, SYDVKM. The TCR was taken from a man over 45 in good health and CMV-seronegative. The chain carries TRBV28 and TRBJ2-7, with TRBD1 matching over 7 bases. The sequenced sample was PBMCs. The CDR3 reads CASSLGRGQRYEQYF. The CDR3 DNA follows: TGTGCCAGCAGTTTAGGTCGGGGACAGCGCTACGAGCAGTACTTC.